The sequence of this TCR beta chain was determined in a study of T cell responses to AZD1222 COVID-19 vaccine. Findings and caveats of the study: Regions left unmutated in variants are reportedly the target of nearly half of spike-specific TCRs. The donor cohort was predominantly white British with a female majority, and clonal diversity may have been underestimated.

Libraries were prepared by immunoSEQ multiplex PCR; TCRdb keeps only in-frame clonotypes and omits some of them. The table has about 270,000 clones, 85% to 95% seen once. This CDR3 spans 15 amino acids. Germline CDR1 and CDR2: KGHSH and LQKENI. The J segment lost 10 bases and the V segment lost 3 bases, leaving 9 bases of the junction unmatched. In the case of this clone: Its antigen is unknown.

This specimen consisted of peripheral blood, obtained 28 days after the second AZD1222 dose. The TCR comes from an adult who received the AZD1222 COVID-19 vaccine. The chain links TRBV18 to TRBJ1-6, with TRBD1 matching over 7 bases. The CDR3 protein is CASSPSRDRWSPLHF. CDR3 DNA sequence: TGTGCCAGCTCACCCTCCCGGGACAGATGGTCACCCCTCCACTTT.